Shown below are 32 T cell receptor beta chains from a single sample sequenced in a study of blood T cell repertoires in COVID-19. Sequencing was performed with immunoSEQ multiplex PCR; in TCRdb, only in-frame clones are kept and a portion is missing. The sample comprises under 55,000 clones, roughly 85% of which are singletons, and roughly 25% rests with the top ten. Sequenced input: peripheral blood. Source of these receptors: a man aged 65 to 79 with acute or convalescent COVID-19.

In this sample, this clone turned up a few times. The chain joins TRBV6-5 to TRBJ1-1; D might be TRBD1 (6 bases). Germline loops: CDR1 MNHEY, CDR2 SVGAGI. Trimming shortened V by 5 bases and J by 0 bases, and 7 bases separated the two germline ends. The CDR3 consists of 13 residues. CDR3 protein: CASSRTVNTEAFF. The CDR3 DNA reads as TGTGCCAGCAGTCGGACAGTGAACACTGAAGCTTTCTTT.

This clone was detected a few times. This sequence joins TRBV5-4 and TRBJ2-2; D perhaps matches TRBD2 (5 bases). Germline CDR1 is SGHNT and CDR2 is YYREEE (reference sequence). Deletions cut 4 bases from V and 3 bases from J, with 19 bases between. There are 17 residues in the CDR3. The DNA for the CDR3 is TGTGCCAGCAGCCCAAGCCTTGATACAGCGGACACCGGGGAGCTGTTTTTT. Encoded protein: CASSPSLDTADTGELFF.

The genes are TRBV3-1 (or the pseudogene TRBV3-2) and TRBJ2-1; possible D gene TRBD2, 7 bases. CDR1 is LGHDT, CDR2 YNNKEL, per germline (reference sequence). The CDR3 covers 18 residues. V lost 0 bases and J lost 8, with 23 bases in between. The CDR3 nucleotides are TGTGCCAGCAGCCAAGACGCTACGAAGGGGGAGGGCCGGGATGAGCAGTTCTTC. Its protein is CASSQDATKGEGRDEQFF.

V is TRBV7-9 and J is TRBJ1-1; the D gene is possibly TRBD1 (5 bases). The germline V gene encodes CDR1 SEHNR and CDR2 FQNEAQ (reference sequence). The CDR3 has 12 amino acids. The germline V and J ends were trimmed by 7 bases and 7 bases, with 13 bases remaining between them. The CDR3 region is CASTVGHFEAFF. The CDR3 nucleotides are TGTGCCAGCACCGTCGGACACTTTGAAGCTTTCTTT.

This rearrangement joins TRBV15 to TRBJ1-4; weak D call: TRBD1 (6 bases). In germline, CDR1 is LNHNV, CDR2 YYDKDF (reference sequence). The CDR3 runs 16 residues. V was clipped by 0 bases and J by 8 bases, with 16 bases between them. CDR3 protein: CATSRDPRGMREKLFF. The CDR3 DNA reads as TGTGCCACCAGCAGAGATCCGAGGGGGATGAGGGAAAAACTGTTTTTT.

This rearrangement joins TRBV30 to TRBJ2-1; TRBD2 might be the D (6 bases). Germline V CDR1 and CDR2: GTSNPN, SVGIG (reference sequence). Trimming left V 1 base short and J 3 bases short, with 16 bases between. This CDR3 has 16 amino acids. The CDR3 DNA follows: TGTGCCTGGAGTGATTTTCGGCAGGACTACTACAATGAGCAGTTCTTC. Translation: CAWSDFRQDYYNEQFF.

The chain carries TRBV7-2 and TRBJ1-4; 7 bases align to TRBD1. Germline V lookup: CDR1 SGHTA, CDR2 FQGNSA. V was pared by 5 bases and J by 7 bases, with 10 bases of the junction left unmatched. This CDR3 has 15 residues. CDR3 residues: CASSPPGQRSEKLFF. Written as DNA, the CDR3 is TGTGCCAGCAGCCCCCCGGGACAGAGGAGTGAAAAACTGTTTTTT.

The V call is TRBV19, the J call TRBJ2-3; possibly TRBD1 for D (6 bases). The CDR3 extends over 13 amino acids. CDR1 and CDR2 from the germline V gene are LNHDA and SQIVND (reference sequence). Trimming took off 6 bases at V and 7 bases at J, with 14 bases between the two ends. The CDR3 protein is CASSETGTHTQYF. In nucleotides, the CDR3 is TGTGCCAGTAGCGAGACAGGTACGCATACGCAGTATTTT. Using reference TRBV19 and TRBJ2-3 for the parts outside the CDR3, the full variable domain is DGGITQSPKYLFRKEGQNVTLSCEQNLNHDAMYWYRQDPGQGLRLIYYSQIVNDFQKGDIAEGYSVSREKKESFPLTVTSAQKNPTAFYLCASSETGTHTQYFGPGTRLTVL.

The CDR3 reads CASSVNTGPNTEAFF. In DNA form, the CDR3 reads TGTGCCAGCAGCGTTAATACAGGGCCGAACACTGAAGCTTTCTTT. V usage is TRBV9 and J usage is TRBJ1-1; perhaps TRBD1 as D (6 bases). The germline CDR1 and CDR2 sequences are SGDLS and YYNGEE. The CDR3 has 15 residues. Between the trimmed V and J ends, which lost 2 bases and 1 base, there was a span of 12 bases.

V gene TRBV4-3 combines with J gene TRBJ2-2; the D gene is possibly TRBD2 (5 bases). CDR1 is LGHNA, CDR2 YSLEER, per germline. Trimming took off 0 bases at V and 7 bases at J, with 9 bases between the two ends. CDR3 length equals 14 residues. CDR3 sequence: CASSQDRDIGELFF. Written as DNA, the CDR3 is TGCGCCAGCAGCCAAGATCGGGATATCGGGGAGCTGTTTTTT.

The chain combines TRBV11-3 with TRBJ2-1; 8 positions match TRBD2. Germline V gene lookup returns CDR1 SGHNT and CDR2 YENEEA. The CDR3 totals 16 residues. Trimming removed 0 bases from V and 5 bases from J; junction bases left unmatched: 6. In nucleotides, the CDR3 is TGTGCCAGCAGCTTAGATAGGAGCGGGAGCGACAATGAGCAGTTCTTC. Translation: CASSLDRSGSDNEQFF.

The chain joins TRBV18 to TRBJ2-4; a weak D match, TRBD1 (7 bases). There are 14 residues in the CDR3. V was shortened by 4 bases and J by 5 bases, with 12 bases between the two germline ends. Per germline, CDR1 KGHSH and CDR2 LQKENI. Here the CDR3 reads CASSRARGENIQYF. In DNA, the CDR3 is TGTGCCAGCTCACGGGCCAGGGGGGAAAACATTCAGTACTTC.

CDR3 DNA: TGTGCCAGCAGCCCCCAGATTCAACAGAACACTGAAGCTTTCTTT. This encodes CASSPQIQQNTEAFF. The chain employs TRBV9 and TRBJ1-1; D not resolved. Germline assignment: CDR1 SGDLS and CDR2 YYNGEE. Trimming removed 4 bases from V and 1 base from J, with 14 bases in between. This CDR3 has 15 residues.

The chain employs TRBV30 and TRBJ1-2; D call uncertain. The V end was cut by 4 bases, the J end by 7 bases, with 13 bases between. The CDR3 is made up of 12 amino acids. From germline, CDR1 is GTSNPN and CDR2 SVGIG (reference sequence). The chain's CDR3 is CAWMTERSGYTF. The CDR3 nucleotides read TGTGCCTGGATGACCGAGAGGAGTGGCTACACCTTC.

The V and J genes are TRBV5-4 and TRBJ2-1; 7 bases fit TRBD2. Germline trimming cut 2 bases from V and 10 bases from J; bases unmatched to any gene: 6. CDR3 length: 13 amino acids. Germline CDR1 is SGHNT and CDR2 is YYREEE (reference sequence). The CDR3 protein is CASSLGSGQEQFF. The DNA of the CDR3 is TGTGCCAGCAGCTTAGGTAGCGGGCAGGAGCAGTTCTTC. The full variable domain, with the rest looked up from reference TRBV5-4 and TRBJ2-1, is ETGVTQSPTHLIKTRGQQVTLRCSSQSGHNTVSWYQQALGQGPQFIFQYYREEENGRGNFPPRFSGLQFPNYSSELNVNALELDDSALYLCASSLGSGQEQFFGPGTRLTVL.

The V gene is TRBV7-2, the J gene TRBJ2-7; 9 positions match TRBD1. The CDR3 loop spans 13 amino acids. CDR1 and CDR2 from the germline V gene are SGHTA and FQGNSA. V lost 4 bases and J lost 7; bases outside the gene matches: 5. The CDR3 DNA follows: TGTGCCAGCAGCTCACAGGGGGCGGGAGAGCAGTACTTC. It codes for CASSSQGAGEQYF.

The genes are TRBV7-9 and TRBJ2-2; weak D call: TRBD1 (6 bases). Germline values: CDR1 SEHNR, CDR2 FQNEAQ (reference sequence). CDR3 size: 12 residues. V was pared by 11 bases and J by 5 bases, with 12 bases between. In DNA, the CDR3 is TGTGCCGGCGACAGGTTGACCGGGGAGCTGTTTTTT. Translating it yields CAGDRLTGELFF.

The CDR3 loop is CASSLGGIGGSEAFF. Written as DNA, the CDR3 is TGTGCCAGCAGCTTAGGAGGGATAGGGGGTTCCGAAGCTTTCTTT. The V call is TRBV7-9, the J call TRBJ1-1, with TRBD1 as a possible D gene (6 bases). Deletions cut 1 base from V and 8 bases from J, with 17 bases between. The germline V gene has CDR1 SEHNR and CDR2 FQNEAQ (reference sequence). The CDR3 runs to 15 residues.

This rearrangement joins TRBV10-3 to TRBJ2-1, with TRBD2 identical over 9 bases. The CDR3 has 15 amino acids. The V gene's germline CDR1 is ENHRY and CDR2 SYGVKD. Trimming cost V 5 bases and J 3 bases; bases outside gene matches: 5. For the CDR3, the DNA is TGTGCCATCAGTTTCGAGCGGGAGGTCTACAATGAGCAGTTCTTC. Translating it yields CAISFEREVYNEQFF.

The chain has TRBV23-1 and TRBJ1-5; tentative D call: TRBD1 (6 bases). TRBV23-1 has ORF status, its function being uncertain. The CDR3 runs to 16 residues. Trimming shortened V by 3 bases and J by 2 bases, and 14 bases separated the two germline ends. The chain's CDR3 is CASSQPRGGGNQPQHF. The CDR3 DNA is TGCGCCAGCAGTCAGCCCAGGGGCGGTGGCAATCAGCCCCAGCATTTT.

This clone has only a few counts. The rearrangement joins TRBV5-1 to TRBJ2-1; 8 bases fit TRBD2. The CDR3 sequence is 16 residues long. Germline trimming cut 0 bases from V and 2 bases from J; bases unmatched to any gene: 4. Germline assignment: CDR1 SGHRS and CDR2 YFSETQ. The CDR3 region is CASSLVAGGPYNEQFF. In DNA form, the CDR3 reads TGCGCCAGCAGCTTGGTGGCGGGAGGCCCCTACAATGAGCAGTTCTTC.

CDR3 sequence reads: CASTYYRGVRDTQYF. The CDR3 nucleotides are TGTGCCAGCACCTATTACCGCGGGGTTCGAGATACGCAGTATTTT. The chain recombines TRBV6-5 with TRBJ2-3; TRBD2 might be the D (6 bases). Trimming took off 7 bases at V and 5 bases at J, with 19 bases between the two ends. The CDR3 spans 15 residues. Germline lookup yields CDR1 MNHEY and CDR2 SVGAGI.

The chain is built from TRBV11-1 and TRBJ2-3; D call uncertain. Trimming pared 2 bases from V and 2 bases from J, leaving 5 bases between. CDR3 size: 13 residues. Germline V gives CDR1 SGHAT, CDR2 FQDESV (reference sequence). CDR3 sequence reads: CASSLLTTDTQYF. The CDR3 DNA reads TGTGCCAGCAGCTTACTAACCACAGATACGCAGTATTTT.

This clone was seen just once. This chain uses TRBV18 with TRBJ1-4; D is uncertain. Trimming shortened V by 3 bases and J by 0 bases, and 5 bases separated the two germline ends. CDR1 KGHSH and CDR2 LQKENI come from the germline V gene. This CDR3 is 14 amino acids long. The chain's CDR3 is CASSPASTNEKLFF. The CDR3 coding sequence is TGTGCCAGCTCACCGGCTTCAACTAATGAAAAACTGTTTTTT. Drawing the rest from reference TRBV18 and TRBJ1-4, the complete variable domain is NAGVMQNPRHLVRRRGQEARLRCSPMKGHSHVYWYRQLPEEGLKFMVYLQKENIIDESGMPKERFSAEFPKEGPSILRIQQVVRGDSAAYFCASSPASTNEKLFFGSGTQLSVL.

The chain recombines TRBV27 with TRBJ1-4; maybe TRBD1 (6 bases). V lost 3 bases and J lost 8, with 19 bases in between. The germline V gene has CDR1 MNHEY and CDR2 SMNVEV (reference sequence). The CDR3 covers 16 residues. The CDR3 bases are TGTGCCAGCAGTTTGGTCCTGACAGGAGGAGGCGAAAAACTGTTTTTT. Its translation: CASSLVLTGGGEKLFF.

The chain uses TRBV6-6 and TRBJ2-3; D gene ambiguous. This CDR3 region has 14 residues. Trimming removed 7 bases from V and 0 bases from J, with 11 bases in between. Per the germline V gene, CDR1 is MNHNY and CDR2 is SVGAGI (reference sequence). The CDR3 here is CASKLTVSTDTQYF. The CDR3 bases are TGTGCCAGCAAGCTAACAGTTAGCACAGATACGCAGTATTTT.

This chain connects TRBV2 to TRBJ2-7; TRBD1 agrees at 11 bases. Unmatched junction bases numbered 3, after V lost 6 bases and J lost 2 bases. The CDR3 consists of 14 residues. Germline CDR1 SNHLY, CDR2 FYNNEI. The CDR3 here is CASRQGQGAYEQYF. For the CDR3, the DNA is TGTGCCAGCAGGCAGGGACAGGGGGCCTACGAGCAGTACTTC.

The chain employs TRBV2 and TRBJ2-7, with TRBD2 matching over 11 bases. Germline trimming cut 4 bases from V and 5 bases from J; bases unmatched to any gene: 4. This CDR3 spans 14 amino acids. Germline-derived CDR1 and CDR2 are SNHLY and FYNNEI. Here the CDR3 DNA reads TGTGCCAGCAGTGCTAGCGGGAGGATCAACGAGCAGTACTTC. Translation gives CASSASGRINEQYF.

The genes are TRBV11-2 and TRBJ2-3; 11 bases fit TRBD2. The CDR3 is 16 amino acids. V lost 5 bases and J lost 6; bases outside the gene matches: 10. CDR1 is SGHAT and CDR2 is FQNNGV in the germline V gene. The CDR3 sequence is CASSPGTSGPSDTQYF. CDR3 DNA sequence: TGTGCCAGCAGCCCCGGGACTAGCGGTCCCTCCGATACGCAGTATTTT.

The rearrangement uses TRBV7-2 and TRBJ1-2; 12 nucleotides align to TRBD1. In germline, CDR1 is SGHTA, CDR2 FQGNSA. The CDR3 runs to 15 residues. J gave up 8 bases and V 5 bases, and 9 bases lay outside the gene matches. CDR3 region: CASSPGGQGAGGYTF. CDR3 in DNA: TGTGCCAGCAGCCCCGGGGGACAGGGGGCGGGAGGCTACACCTTC. Variable domain in full (rest from reference TRBV7-2 and TRBJ1-2): GAGVSQSPSNKVTEKGKDVELRCDPISGHTALYWYRQSLGQGLEFLIYFQGNSAPDKSGLPSDRFSAERTGGSVSTLTIQRTQQEDSAVYLCASSPGGQGAGGYTFGSGTRLTVV.

The chain employs TRBV7-9 and TRBJ2-7; D is perhaps TRBD2 (5 bases). Trimming removed 5 bases at V and 2 bases at J, with 13 bases between. The CDR3 totals 14 residues. CDR1 SEHNR and CDR2 FQNEAQ come from the germline V gene (reference sequence). The CDR3 is CASSPGLMAYEQYF. Here the CDR3 DNA reads TGTGCCAGCAGCCCCGGACTCATGGCCTACGAGCAGTACTTC.

V is TRBV5-1 and J is TRBJ2-5; D is possibly TRBD1 (5 bases). Per the germline V gene, CDR1 is SGHRS and CDR2 is YFSETQ. V dropped 1 base and J dropped 2 bases, with 9 bases sitting between them. This CDR3 is 14 amino acids long. The chain's CDR3 is CASSLSQGQETQYF. For the CDR3, the DNA is TGCGCCAGCAGCTTGAGTCAGGGTCAAGAGACCCAGTACTTC.